This entry concerns a single T cell receptor beta chain. Adults between roughly 18 and 90 years of age took part from some 25 US areas. This record belongs to a study of blood T cell repertoires in COVID-19. Original processing methods: By means of reference gene primer amplification, nucleated cell counts were estimated. The protocol was immunoSEQ multiplex PCR, while the TCRdb copy is restricted to in-frame clones and leaves out a portion. For V, J and clone size, that table is used; D and trimming come from the DNA. The sample contains some 270,000 clones, around 85% of which appear only once. Germline CDR1 is LGHNA and CDR2 is YNFKEQ. This CDR3 is 16 amino acids long. Trimming at V came to 1 base and at J to 3 bases, leaving 5 bases not matched to a gene.

This TCR was recovered from a woman in her 30s who had recovered from COVID-19. The sample was PBMCs or T cells enriched from blood (not recorded which). The rearrangement joins TRBV4-2 to TRBJ2-7, with 11 bases aligning to TRBD1. The CDR3 coding sequence is TGTGCCAGCAGCCAAGTTGGGACAGGGGGTCTCTACGAGCAGTACTTC. This sequence encodes CASSQVGTGGLYEQYF.